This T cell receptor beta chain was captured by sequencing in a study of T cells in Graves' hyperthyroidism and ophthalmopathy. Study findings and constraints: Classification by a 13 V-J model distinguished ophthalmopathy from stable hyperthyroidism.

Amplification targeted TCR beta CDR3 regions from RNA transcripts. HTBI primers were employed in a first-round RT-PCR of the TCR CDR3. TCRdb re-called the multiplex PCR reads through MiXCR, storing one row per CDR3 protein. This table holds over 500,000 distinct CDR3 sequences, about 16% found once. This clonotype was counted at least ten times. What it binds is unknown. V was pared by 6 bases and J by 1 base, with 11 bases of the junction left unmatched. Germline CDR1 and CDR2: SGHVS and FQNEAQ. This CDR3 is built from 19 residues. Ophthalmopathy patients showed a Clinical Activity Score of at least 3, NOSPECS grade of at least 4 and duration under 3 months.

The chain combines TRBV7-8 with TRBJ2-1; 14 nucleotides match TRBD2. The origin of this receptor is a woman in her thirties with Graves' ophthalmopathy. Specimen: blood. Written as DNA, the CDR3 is TGTGCCAGCAGGGCGAATTCCGGGACTAGCGGGAGATCCTACAATGAGCAGTTCTTC. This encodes CASRANSGTSGRSYNEQFF.